These 10 T cell receptor beta chains were sequenced from one sample in a study of T cells in Graves' hyperthyroidism and ophthalmopathy. RNA transcripts were the template for amplifying TCR beta CDR3 regions. A set of HTBI primers served as the primers for a first-round RT-PCR of the TCR CDR3. TCRdb re-analysed the multiplex PCR reads in MiXCR, keeping a single row per CDR3 protein. Of 300,000 or so distinct CDR3 sequences in the sample, roughly a fifth were seen once. The sequenced material came from blood. These receptors all come from a woman aged 45 to 65 with Graves' hyperthyroidism.

This clonotype was detected ten times or more. This chain uses TRBV20-1 with TRBJ2-3, with D tentatively TRBD2 (5 bases). The length of the CDR3 is 13 residues. Trimming removed 3 bases from V and 6 bases from J, with 13 bases in between. CDR1 and CDR2 (germline): DFQATT, SNEGSKA (reference sequence). CDR3 sequence reads: CSASIIVADTQYF. The DNA of the CDR3 is TGCAGTGCTAGTATTATAGTAGCGGATACGCAGTATTTT.

This clonotype was counted at least ten times. CDR3 bases: TGTGCCAGCCTTAGCGGGGGGGTTGGACGGAATACGCAGTATTTT. Residues: CASLSGGVGRNTQYF. The chain uses TRBV11-2 and TRBJ2-3, with 11 nucleotides matching TRBD2. Germline V gene lookup returns CDR1 SGHAT and CDR2 FQNNGV. The CDR3 has 15 amino acids. V shed 8 bases and J 7 bases; nucleotides not matched to a gene: 11.

This chain's CDR3 is CASSGTSGRAGEQFF. DNA for the CDR3: TGTGCCAGCAGTGGGACTAGCGGGAGGGCCGGGGAGCAGTTCTTC. The rearrangement uses TRBV2 and TRBJ2-1, with 15 positions matching TRBD2. There are 15 residues in the CDR3. The V gene's germline CDR1 is SNHLY and CDR2 FYNNEI. V dropped 4 bases and J dropped 10; count of bases not matched to a gene: 5.

The CDR3 protein is CASSYRTSGGANEQFF. The DNA of the CDR3 is TGTGCCAGCAGTTACCGGACTAGCGGGGGGGCCAATGAGCAGTTCTTC. This chain uses TRBV6-4 with TRBJ2-1; TRBD2 matches 15 bases. CDR1 and CDR2 (germline): MRHNA, SNTAGT. V trimming: 5 bases; J trimming: 6 bases; junction bases outside the gene matches: 5. This CDR3 has 16 amino acids.

The rearrangement links TRBV4-1 to TRBJ1-5; 7 bases map to TRBD1. The V segment lost 4 bases and the J segment 4 bases; nucleotides outside the gene matches: 7. CDR1 is MGHRA, CDR2 YSYEKL, per germline. There are 15 residues in the CDR3. CDR3 bases: TGCGCCAGCAGCCCTCGGGACAGCGCAAATCAGCCCCAGCATTTT. It translates to CASSPRDSANQPQHF.

At least ten counts were recorded for this clonotype. The rearrangement links TRBV7-9 to TRBJ2-3; no clear D gene. CDR1 SEHNR and CDR2 FQNEAQ come from the germline V gene (reference sequence). The CDR3 contains 14 residues. The V end lost 1 base, the J end lost 1 base, and 6 bases lay between the germline ends. CDR3 residues: CASSLESGTDTQYF. The CDR3 bases are TGTGCCAGCAGCTTAGAGAGCGGCACAGATACGCAGTATTTT.

The chain combines TRBV2 with TRBJ2-7; the match to TRBD2 covers 14 bases. The germline V gene has CDR1 SNHLY and CDR2 FYNNEI. The CDR3 consists of 17 residues. V trimming: 6 bases; J trimming: 1 base; junction bases outside the gene matches: 8. The CDR3: CASSLTRLAGGSYEQYF. CDR3 sequence (DNA): TGTGCCAGCAGCCTTACCCGACTAGCGGGGGGGTCCTACGAGCAGTACTTC.

The CDR3 region has the DNA TGCAGTGCCTCCGGAGGGACAGGATCTAACTATGGCTACACCTTC. Translation: CSASGGTGSNYGYTF. The J gene is TRBJ1-2, the V gene TRBV20-1; 8 bases match TRBD1. The germline gives CDR1 DFQATT, CDR2 SNEGSKA (reference sequence). Trimming at V came to 6 bases and at J to 0 bases, leaving 9 bases not matched to a gene. The CDR3 is 15 residues long.

This clonotype has more than one count but fewer than ten. The gene calls are TRBV7-3 and TRBJ2-1; TRBD2 matches at 7 bases. Germline V gene lookup returns CDR1 SGHTA and CDR2 FQGTGA. The ends lost 0 bases at V and 3 bases at J; junction bases unmatched: 2. CDR3 length: 15 amino acids. CDR3 nucleotides: TGTGCCAGCAGCTTAACGGGGACTAACTACAATGAGCAGTTCTTC. Translating it yields CASSLTGTNYNEQFF.

This clonotype was recorded many times. V gene TRBV28 combines with J gene TRBJ2-1; D is ambiguous. The CDR3 consists of 13 residues. CDR1 and CDR2 from the germline V gene are MDHEN and SYDVKM. V lost 4 bases and J lost 0, with 4 bases in between. Written as DNA, the CDR3 is TGTGCCAGCAGTTCACCCTCCTACAATGAGCAGTTCTTC. Translated: CASSSPSYNEQFF.